The 7 T cell receptor beta chains presented below share a single source sample, sequenced in a study of regulatory T cells in long-lasting Graves disease. Specified time point: newly diagnosed GD, antithyroid drugs for less than 3 months. There was RNA extracted from PBMCs, and the TCR library was made from it. Sequencing libraries for TCR beta were prepared with iRepertoire HTBI primers and Arm-PCR of CDR3 regions. TCRdb recomputed calls from the multiplex PCR reads with MiXCR, one row per CDR3 protein. The sample has under 250,000 distinct CDR3 sequences, about 19% seen once. These same records also appear under a second study, on T cells in Graves' hyperthyroidism and ophthalmopathy.

Sequencing used peripheral blood mononuclear cells (PBMCs), obtained at new diagnosis, from a patient treated with antithyroid drugs. The receptors here all came from a woman aged 25 to 39 with Graves disease.

This clonotype has a count of ten or more. J is TRBJ1-2 and V is TRBV28, with D hard to call. Trimming left V 3 bases short and J 4 bases short, with 9 bases between. The germline V gene has CDR1 MDHEN and CDR2 SYDVKM. The CDR3 is made up of 13 amino acids. CDR3: CASSFGGFYGYTF. CDR3 nucleotides: TGTGCCAGCAGTTTTGGAGGTTTCTATGGCTACACCTTC.

There are many counts of this clonotype. V and J are TRBV6-1 and TRBJ1-2; a possible D gene is TRBD1 (6 bases). The CDR3 runs to 12 residues. Germline V lookup: CDR1 MNHNS, CDR2 SASEGT. V lost 8 bases to trimming and J lost 5 bases, with 12 bases between them. CDR3: CASYREGYGYTF. CDR3 bases: TGTGCCAGCTACAGGGAGGGGTATGGCTACACCTTC.

This clonotype was picked up many times. The chain employs TRBV2 and TRBJ1-5, with a tentative D call TRBD1 (5 bases). Deletions cut 7 bases from V and 0 bases from J, with 7 bases between. The CDR3 runs 13 residues. Germline V lookup: CDR1 SNHLY, CDR2 FYNNEI. The CDR3 loop reads CASTRDSNQPQHF. The CDR3 DNA is TGTGCCAGCACCAGGGATAGCAATCAGCCCCAGCATTTT.

The chain couples TRBV25-1 to TRBJ1-2; 12 nucleotides line up with TRBD1. V was clipped by 3 bases and J by 7 bases; unmatched bases: 6. The CDR3 length is 15 residues. Per germline, CDR1 MGHDK and CDR2 SYGVNS. The CDR3 reads CASSDPGQGAVGYTF. The CDR3, as DNA: TGTGCCAGCAGTGATCCGGGACAGGGGGCTGTTGGCTACACCTTC.

This clonotype was counted at least ten times. A read error may account for a junction end that differs from germline. The rearrangement joins TRBV7-3 to TRBJ2-1, with 9 bases identical to TRBD2. Germline V gene lookup returns CDR1 SGHTA and CDR2 FQGTGA. This CDR3 comprises 15 residues. CDR3 loop: CASSPVAGAANEQSF. Here the CDR3 DNA reads TGTGCCAGCAGCCCCGTAGCGGGGGCGGCGAATGAGCAGTCCTTC. Using reference TRBV7-3 and TRBJ2-1 for the parts outside the CDR3, the full variable domain is GAGVSQTPSNKVTEKGKYVELRCDPISGHTALYWYRQSLGQGPEFLIYFQGTGAADDSGLPNDRFFAVRPEGSVSTLKIQRTERGDSAVYLCASSPVAGAANEQSFGPGTRLTVL.

This clonotype was seen ten or more times. The rearrangement uses TRBV3-1 and TRBJ2-7; 12 bases agree with TRBD2. Germline-derived CDR1 and CDR2 are LGHDT and YNNKEL (reference sequence). Germline trimming cut 4 bases from V and 2 bases from J; bases unmatched to any gene: 3. The CDR3 has 15 residues. The CDR3 bases are TGTGCCAGCAGCCGACGACTAGCGGGAGCCTACGAGCAGTACTTC. Encoded protein: CASSRRLAGAYEQYF.

This clonotype was detected many times. The rearrangement uses TRBV29-1 and TRBJ1-4; D might be TRBD1 (5 bases). CDR1 and CDR2 (germline): SQVTM, ANQGSEA. Between the trimmed V and J ends, which lost 7 bases and 3 bases, there was a span of 12 bases. This CDR3 region has 13 residues. CDR3 region: CSAAGRANEKLFF. The CDR3 nucleotides are TGCAGCGCTGCGGGACGGGCTAATGAAAAACTGTTTTTT.